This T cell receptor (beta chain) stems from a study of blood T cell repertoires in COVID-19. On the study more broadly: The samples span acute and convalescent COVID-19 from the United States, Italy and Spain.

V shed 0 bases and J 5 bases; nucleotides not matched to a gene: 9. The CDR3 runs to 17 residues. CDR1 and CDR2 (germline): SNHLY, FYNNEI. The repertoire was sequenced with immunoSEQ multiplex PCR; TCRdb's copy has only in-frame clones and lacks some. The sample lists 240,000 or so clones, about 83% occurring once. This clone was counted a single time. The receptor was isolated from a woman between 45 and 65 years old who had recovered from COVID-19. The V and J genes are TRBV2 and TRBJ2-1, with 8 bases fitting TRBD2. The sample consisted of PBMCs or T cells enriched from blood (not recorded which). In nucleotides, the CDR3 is TGTGCCAGCAGTGAAGCTCTCGGGACTAGTTTTGACAATGAGCAGTTCTTC. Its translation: CASSEALGTSFDNEQFF.